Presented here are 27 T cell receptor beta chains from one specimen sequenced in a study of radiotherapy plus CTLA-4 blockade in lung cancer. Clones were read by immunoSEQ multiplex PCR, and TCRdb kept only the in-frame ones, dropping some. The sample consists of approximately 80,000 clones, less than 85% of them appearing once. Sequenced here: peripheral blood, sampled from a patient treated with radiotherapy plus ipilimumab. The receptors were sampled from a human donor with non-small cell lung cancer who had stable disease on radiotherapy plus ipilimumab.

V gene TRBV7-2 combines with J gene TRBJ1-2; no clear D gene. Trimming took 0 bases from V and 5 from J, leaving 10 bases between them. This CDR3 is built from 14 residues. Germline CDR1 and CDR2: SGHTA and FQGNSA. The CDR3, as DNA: TGTGCCAGCAGCTTAGCGGGGAAGGTTTATGGCTACACCTTC. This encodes CASSLAGKVYGYTF.

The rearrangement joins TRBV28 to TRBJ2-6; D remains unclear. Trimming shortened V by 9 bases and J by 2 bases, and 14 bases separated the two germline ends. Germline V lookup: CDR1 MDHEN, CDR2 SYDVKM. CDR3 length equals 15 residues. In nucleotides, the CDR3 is TGTGCCAGTGGCTCACCCTCCACTGGGGCCAACGTCCTGACTTTC. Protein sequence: CASGSPSTGANVLTF.

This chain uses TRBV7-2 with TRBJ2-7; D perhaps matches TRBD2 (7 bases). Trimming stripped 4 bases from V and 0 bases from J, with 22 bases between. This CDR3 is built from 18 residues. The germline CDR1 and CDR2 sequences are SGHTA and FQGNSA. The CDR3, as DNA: TGTGCCAGCAGCTGGGGGGGCCCAGGAAGCGGACTCTCCTACGAGCAGTACTTC. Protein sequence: CASSWGGPGSGLSYEQYF.

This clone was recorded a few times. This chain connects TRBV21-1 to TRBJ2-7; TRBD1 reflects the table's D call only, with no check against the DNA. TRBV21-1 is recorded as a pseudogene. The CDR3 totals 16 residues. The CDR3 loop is CASSGGGTGFYYEQYF. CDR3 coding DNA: TGTGCCAGCAGCGGCGGGGGGACAGGGTTTTACTACGAGCAGTACTTC.

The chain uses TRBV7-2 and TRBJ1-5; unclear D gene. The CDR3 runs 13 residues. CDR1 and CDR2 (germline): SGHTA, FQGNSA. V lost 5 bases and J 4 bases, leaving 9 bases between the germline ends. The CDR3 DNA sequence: TGTGCCAGCAGCCCATGGGGAAATCAGCCCCAGCATTTT. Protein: CASSPWGNQPQHF.

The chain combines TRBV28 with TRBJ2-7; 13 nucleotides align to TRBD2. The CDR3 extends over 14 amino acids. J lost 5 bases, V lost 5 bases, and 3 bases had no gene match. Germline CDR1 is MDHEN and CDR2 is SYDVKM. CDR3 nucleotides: TGTGCCAGCAGTCCAGGGACTAGCGGGAACGAGCAGTACTTC. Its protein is CASSPGTSGNEQYF.

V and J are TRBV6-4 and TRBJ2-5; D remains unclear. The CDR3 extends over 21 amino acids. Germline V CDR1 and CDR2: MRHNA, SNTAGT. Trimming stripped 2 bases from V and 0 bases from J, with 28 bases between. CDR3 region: CASSDPLYRALEGLYQETQYF. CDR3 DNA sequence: TGTGCCAGCAGTGACCCCCTCTACCGGGCCCTCGAAGGGCTGTACCAAGAGACCCAGTACTTC.

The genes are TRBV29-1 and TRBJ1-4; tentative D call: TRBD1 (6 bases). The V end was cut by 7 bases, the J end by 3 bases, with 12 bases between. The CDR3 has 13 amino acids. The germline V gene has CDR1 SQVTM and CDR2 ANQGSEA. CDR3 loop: CSGAQGPNEKLFF. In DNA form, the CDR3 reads TGCAGCGGGGCACAGGGTCCTAATGAAAAACTGTTTTTT.

The CDR3 region has the DNA TGTGCCAGCAGCTTGGACACGACAGGGGGCAACGAGCAGTACTTC. This gives the protein CASSLDTTGGNEQYF. The chain couples TRBV13 to TRBJ2-7, with 10 bases lining up with TRBD1. Germline V gene sequence: CDR1 PRHDT, CDR2 FYEKMQ (reference sequence). After removal of 3 bases from V and 5 bases from J, the junction contained 7 bases not matched to a gene. This CDR3 contains 15 residues.

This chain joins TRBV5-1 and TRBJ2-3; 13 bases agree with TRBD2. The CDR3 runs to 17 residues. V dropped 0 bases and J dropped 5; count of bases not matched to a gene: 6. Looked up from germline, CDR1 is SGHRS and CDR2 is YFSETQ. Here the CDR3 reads CASSLARTSGGEDTQYF. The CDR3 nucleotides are TGCGCCAGCAGCTTGGCTAGGACTAGCGGGGGAGAAGATACGCAGTATTTT.

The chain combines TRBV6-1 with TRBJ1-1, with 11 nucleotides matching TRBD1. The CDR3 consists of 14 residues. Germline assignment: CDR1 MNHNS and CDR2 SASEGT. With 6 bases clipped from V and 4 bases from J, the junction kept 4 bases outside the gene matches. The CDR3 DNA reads TGTGCCAGCAGCTATGGGACAGGGGGCACTGAAGCTTTCTTT. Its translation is CASSYGTGGTEAFF.

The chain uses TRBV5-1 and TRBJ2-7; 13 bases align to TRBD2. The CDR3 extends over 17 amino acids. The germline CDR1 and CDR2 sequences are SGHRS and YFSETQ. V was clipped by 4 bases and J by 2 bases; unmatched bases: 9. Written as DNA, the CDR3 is TGCGCCAGCAGCCCGCTTGGACTAGCGGGAGCAACCTACGAGCAGTACTTC. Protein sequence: CASSPLGLAGATYEQYF.

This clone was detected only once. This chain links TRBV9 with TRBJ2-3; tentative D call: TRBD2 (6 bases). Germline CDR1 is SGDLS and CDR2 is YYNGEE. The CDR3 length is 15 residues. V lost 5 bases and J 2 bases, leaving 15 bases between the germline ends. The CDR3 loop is CASSFSGQYTDTQYF. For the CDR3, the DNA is TGTGCCAGCAGTTTTAGCGGTCAATACACAGATACGCAGTATTTT.

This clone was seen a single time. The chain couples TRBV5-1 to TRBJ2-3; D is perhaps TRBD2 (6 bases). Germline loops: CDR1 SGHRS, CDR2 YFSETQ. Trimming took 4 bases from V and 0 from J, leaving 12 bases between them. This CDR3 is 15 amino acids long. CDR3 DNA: TGCGCCAGCAGCCGGGGGAAAATTAGCACAGATACGCAGTATTTT. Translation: CASSRGKISTDTQYF.

CDR3 nucleotides: TGCGCCACCGGGGGGTGGTTCTTC. Amino acid sequence: CATGGWFF. The chain combines TRBV10-1 with TRBJ2-1; 7 bases map to TRBD2. Germline CDR1 WNHNN, CDR2 SYGVQD (reference sequence). J lost 15 bases, V lost 10 bases, and 3 bases had no gene match. The CDR3 has 8 residues.

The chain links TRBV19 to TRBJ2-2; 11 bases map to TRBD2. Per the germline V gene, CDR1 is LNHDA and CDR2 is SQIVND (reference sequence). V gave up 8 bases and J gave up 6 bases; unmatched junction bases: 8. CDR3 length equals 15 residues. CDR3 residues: CASEIAGGLPGELFF. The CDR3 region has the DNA TGTGCCAGTGAGATAGCGGGGGGGCTCCCCGGGGAGCTGTTTTTT. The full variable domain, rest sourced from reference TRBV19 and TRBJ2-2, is DGGITQSPKYLFRKEGQNVTLSCEQNLNHDAMYWYRQDPGQGLRLIYYSQIVNDFQKGDIAEGYSVSREKKESFPLTVTSAQKNPTAFYLCASEIAGGLPGELFFGEGSRLTVL.

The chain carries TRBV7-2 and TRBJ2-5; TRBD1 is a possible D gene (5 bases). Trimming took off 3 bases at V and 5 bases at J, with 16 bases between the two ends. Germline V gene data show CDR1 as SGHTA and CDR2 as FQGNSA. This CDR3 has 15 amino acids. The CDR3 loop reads CASSFPSLGAETQYF. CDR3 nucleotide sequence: TGTGCCAGCAGCTTTCCCTCCCTAGGGGCGGAGACCCAGTACTTC.

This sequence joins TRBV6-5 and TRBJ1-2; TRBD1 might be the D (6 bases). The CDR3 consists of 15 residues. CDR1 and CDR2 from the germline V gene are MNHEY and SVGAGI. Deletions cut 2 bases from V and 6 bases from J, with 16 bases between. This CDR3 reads CASSYEGGAWNGYTF. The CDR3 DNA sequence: TGTGCCAGCAGTTACGAAGGGGGGGCTTGGAATGGCTACACCTTC.

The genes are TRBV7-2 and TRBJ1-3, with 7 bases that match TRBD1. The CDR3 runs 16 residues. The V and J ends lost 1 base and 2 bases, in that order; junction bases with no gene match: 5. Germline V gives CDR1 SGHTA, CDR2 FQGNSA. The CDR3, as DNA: TGTGCCAGCAGCTTAGTAGGAGGGACAGCTGGAAACACCATATATTTT. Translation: CASSLVGGTAGNTIYF.

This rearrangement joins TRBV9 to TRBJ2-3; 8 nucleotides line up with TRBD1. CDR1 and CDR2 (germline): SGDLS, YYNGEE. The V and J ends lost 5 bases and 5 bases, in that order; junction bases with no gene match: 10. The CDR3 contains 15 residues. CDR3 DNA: TGTGCCAGCAGTGCTCAGGGGGCCTTAGGAGATACGCAGTATTTT. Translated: CASSAQGALGDTQYF. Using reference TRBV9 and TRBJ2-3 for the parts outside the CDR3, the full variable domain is DSGVTQTPKHLITATGQRVTLRCSPRSGDLSVYWYQQSLDQGLQFLIQYYNGEERAKGNILERFSAQQFPDLHSELNLSSLELGDSALYFCASSAQGALGDTQYFGPGTRLTVL.

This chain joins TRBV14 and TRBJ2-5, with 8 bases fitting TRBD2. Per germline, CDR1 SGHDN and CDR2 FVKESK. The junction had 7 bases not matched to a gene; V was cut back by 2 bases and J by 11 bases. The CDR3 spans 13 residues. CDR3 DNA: TGTGCCAGCAGCCAACGTGCACTAGCGGAACAGTACTTC. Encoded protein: CASSQRALAEQYF.

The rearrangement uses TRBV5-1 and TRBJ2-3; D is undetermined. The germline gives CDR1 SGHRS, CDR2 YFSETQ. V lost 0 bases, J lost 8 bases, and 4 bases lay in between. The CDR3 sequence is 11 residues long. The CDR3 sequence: CASSLERTQYF. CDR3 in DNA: TGCGCCAGCAGCTTGGAGCGTACGCAGTATTTT.

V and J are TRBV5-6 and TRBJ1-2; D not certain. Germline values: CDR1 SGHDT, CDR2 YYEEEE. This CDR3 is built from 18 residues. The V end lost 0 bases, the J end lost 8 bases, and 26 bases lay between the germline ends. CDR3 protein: CASSLVFYDQEGLRGYTF. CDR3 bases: TGTGCCAGCAGCTTGGTCTTTTACGATCAGGAGGGCTTACGGGGCTACACCTTC.

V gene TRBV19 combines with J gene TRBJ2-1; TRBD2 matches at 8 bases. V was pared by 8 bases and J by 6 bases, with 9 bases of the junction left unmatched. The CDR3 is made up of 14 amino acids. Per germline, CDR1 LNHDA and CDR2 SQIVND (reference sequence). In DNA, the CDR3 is TGTGCCAGTCGACCTAGCGGGTCTATCAATGAGCAGTTCTTC. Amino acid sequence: CASRPSGSINEQFF.

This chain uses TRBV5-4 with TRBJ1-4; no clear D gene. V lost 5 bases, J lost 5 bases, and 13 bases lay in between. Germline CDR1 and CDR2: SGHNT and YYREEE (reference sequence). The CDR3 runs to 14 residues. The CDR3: CASRPGGPNEKLFF. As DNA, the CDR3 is TGTGCCAGCAGACCGGGAGGGCCAAATGAAAAACTGTTTTTT.

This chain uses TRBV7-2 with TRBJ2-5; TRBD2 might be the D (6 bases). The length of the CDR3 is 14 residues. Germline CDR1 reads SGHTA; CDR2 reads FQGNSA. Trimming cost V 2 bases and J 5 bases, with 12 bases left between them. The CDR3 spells CASSLWTGRETQYF. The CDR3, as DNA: TGTGCCAGCAGCTTATGGACGGGGAGGGAGACCCAGTACTTC. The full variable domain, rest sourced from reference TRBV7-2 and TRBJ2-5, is GAGVSQSPSNKVTEKGKDVELRCDPISGHTALYWYRQSLGQGLEFLIYFQGNSAPDKSGLPSDRFSAERTGGSVSTLTIQRTQQEDSAVYLCASSLWTGRETQYFGPGTRLLVL.

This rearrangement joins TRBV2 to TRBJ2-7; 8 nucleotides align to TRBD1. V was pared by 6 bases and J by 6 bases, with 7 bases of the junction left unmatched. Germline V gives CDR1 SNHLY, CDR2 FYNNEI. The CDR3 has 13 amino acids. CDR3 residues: CASRQGETGEQYF. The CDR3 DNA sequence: TGTGCCAGCAGACAGGGGGAGACAGGCGAGCAGTACTTC.